This T cell receptor (beta chain) was identified in a study of blood T cell repertoires in COVID-19. CDR3 length: 15 residues. Trimming removed 6 bases at V and 2 bases at J, with 14 bases between. Germline CDR1 SNHLY, CDR2 FYNNEI. Produced via immunoSEQ multiplex PCR; TCRdb's table is partial and in-frame only. Of about 210,000 clones in the sample, roughly 80% were seen once. The sequenced material came from peripheral blood. The chain combines TRBV2 with TRBJ1-5, with a weak D call TRBD1 (6 bases). The source of this sequence is a woman between 40 and 50 years old with active or convalescent COVID-19. CDR3 residues: CASRADRTRNQPQHF. The CDR3 nucleotides are TGTGCCAGCAGAGCTGACAGGACTCGCAATCAGCCCCAGCATTTT.